Each of the 22 T cell receptor beta chains below was sequenced from the same sample in a study of blood T cell repertoires in COVID-19. Using immunoSEQ multiplex PCR, the repertoire was profiled, and TCRdb retains in-frame clones only, with some absent. In the table there are around 190,000 clones, approximately 90% of which are singletons. Sequenced input: peripheral blood. The receptors derive from a man younger than 35 who had recovered from COVID-19.

V usage is TRBV5-6 and J usage is TRBJ2-1, with 7 positions matching TRBD2. V gave up 0 bases and J gave up 6 bases; unmatched junction bases: 12. Germline V gives CDR1 SGHDT, CDR2 YYEEEE. The CDR3 length is 17 residues. CDR3 protein: CASSLEGGRRESNEQFF. For the CDR3, the DNA is TGTGCCAGCAGCTTGGAGGGTGGGAGGCGGGAGAGCAATGAGCAGTTCTTC.

The sample holds one count of this clone. The gene calls are TRBV7-9 and TRBJ1-5, with D possibly matching TRBD1 (5 bases). This CDR3 is 14 amino acids long. CDR1 is SEHNR and CDR2 is FQNEAQ in the germline V gene (reference sequence). The V end lost 5 bases, the J end lost 2 bases, and 10 bases lay between the germline ends. CDR3: CASSGQGGNQPQHF. In DNA, the CDR3 is TGTGCCAGCAGCGGGCAGGGTGGCAATCAGCCCCAGCATTTT.

The chain carries TRBV6-5 and TRBJ2-2, with TRBD1 identical over 7 bases. V was clipped by 5 bases and J by 0 bases; unmatched bases: 3. CDR3 length: 15 residues. Germline V gene data show CDR1 as MNHEY and CDR2 as SVGAGI. The CDR3 reads CASSPGQTNTGELFF. In nucleotides, the CDR3 is TGTGCCAGCAGTCCGGGACAGACGAACACCGGGGAGCTGTTTTTT.

The CDR3 sequence is CASSYNGGDTEAFF. CDR3 nucleotide sequence: TGTGCCAGCAGTTATAACGGGGGGGACACTGAAGCTTTCTTT. The rearrangement links TRBV6-6 to TRBJ1-1; weak D call: TRBD1 (5 bases). Germline assignment: CDR1 MNHNY and CDR2 SVGAGI (reference sequence). The CDR3 is made up of 14 amino acids. V was clipped by 3 bases and J by 3 bases, with 11 bases between them.

The chain uses TRBV10-3 and TRBJ2-2, with D tentatively TRBD1 (6 bases). This CDR3 has 14 amino acids. Germline V gene lookup returns CDR1 ENHRY and CDR2 SYGVKD. The ends were cut back, 6 bases at V and 1 base at J, with 9 bases in the middle. CDR3 in amino acids: CAISRTVNTGELFF. The CDR3 nucleotides are TGTGCCATCAGCAGGACAGTGAACACCGGGGAGCTGTTTTTT.

The chain couples TRBV5-1 to TRBJ2-1; D is unresolved. The length of the CDR3 is 13 residues. Germline values: CDR1 SGHRS, CDR2 YFSETQ. Between the trimmed V and J ends, which lost 2 bases and 6 bases, there was a span of 9 bases. The chain's CDR3 is CASSLSLSNEQFF. CDR3 nucleotide sequence: TGCGCCAGCAGCTTAAGTCTAAGCAATGAGCAGTTCTTC.

CDR3 sequence reads: CASSQERGPLYEQYF. CDR3 in DNA: TGTGCCAGCAGCCAAGAGAGGGGGCCCCTATACGAGCAGTACTTC. V usage is TRBV14 and J usage is TRBJ2-7; 7 nucleotides agree with TRBD1. Looked up from germline, CDR1 is SGHDN and CDR2 is FVKESK. CDR3 length: 15 residues. Losses at the gene ends were 0 bases for V and 4 bases for J; bases not matched to a gene: 6.

This clone was recorded at least ten times. The chain recombines TRBV6-5 with TRBJ1-2; 7 bases line up with TRBD1. This CDR3 region has 14 residues. V gave up 6 bases and J gave up 2 bases; unmatched junction bases: 6. Germline V lookup: CDR1 MNHEY, CDR2 SVGAGI. In DNA, the CDR3 is TGTGCCAGCAGGAAGTGGGACAGCAACTATGGCTACACCTTC. Translation gives CASRKWDSNYGYTF.

This clone came up a few times. V gene TRBV2 combines with J gene TRBJ2-7, with D possibly matching TRBD1 (6 bases). This CDR3 has 11 amino acids. V was clipped by 6 bases and J by 4 bases, with 7 bases between them. CDR1 is SNHLY, CDR2 FYNNEI, per germline. DNA for the CDR3: TGTGCCAGCAGGGACAGTTACGAGCAGTACTTC. Translation gives CASRDSYEQYF.

V gene TRBV28 combines with J gene TRBJ2-3, with 7 bases aligning to TRBD2. Per the germline V gene, CDR1 is MDHEN and CDR2 is SYDVKM. The CDR3 loop spans 15 amino acids. V was pared by 1 base and J by 8 bases, with 9 bases of the junction left unmatched. The CDR3 DNA reads TGTGCCAGCAGTTTATCAGCGGGGTTGGTGGGTACGCAGTATTTT. As protein: CASSLSAGLVGTQYF.

The chain links TRBV11-2 to TRBJ1-1; tentative D call: TRBD1 (5 bases). Germline CDR1 and CDR2: SGHAT and FQNNGV. The V and J ends lost 8 bases and 7 bases respectively, with 17 bases between them. This CDR3 is 13 amino acids long. The CDR3 is CASGQGPEREAFF. The CDR3 DNA reads TGTGCCAGCGGGCAGGGCCCGGAGCGTGAAGCTTTCTTT.

V is TRBV5-1 and J is TRBJ2-7; 8 bases are shared with TRBD2. V lost 1 base to trimming and J lost 2 bases; unmatched junction nucleotides: 8. Germline CDR1 and CDR2: SGHRS and YFSETQ. The CDR3 sequence is 16 residues long. This CDR3 reads CASSLNMAGGAYEQYF. The DNA of the CDR3 is TGCGCCAGCAGCTTGAATATGGCGGGAGGAGCCTACGAGCAGTACTTC.

The chain carries TRBV4-1 and TRBJ2-2, with unresolved D. Trimming left V 5 bases short and J 8 bases short, with 15 bases between. There are 14 residues in the CDR3. In germline, CDR1 is MGHRA, CDR2 YSYEKL. The CDR3 DNA is TGCGCCAGCAGCACAGCCCCACCCAGTGGGGAGCTGTTTTTT. Translating gives CASSTAPPSGELFF.

CDR3 bases: TGCGCCAGCAGTACTAGCGGGAGATTGACAGATACGCAGTATTTT. Its translation: CASSTSGRLTDTQYF. This chain joins TRBV5-1 and TRBJ2-3; 11 bases agree with TRBD2. With V trimmed by 5 bases and J by 3 bases, 5 bases remained unmatched. The CDR3 covers 15 residues. Germline lookup yields CDR1 SGHRS and CDR2 YFSETQ.

The V and J genes are TRBV7-3 and TRBJ2-6, with a possible D match to TRBD1 (6 bases). The V gene lost 4 bases and the J gene lost 0 bases, with 16 bases spanning the gap. Germline V CDR1 and CDR2: SGHTA, FQGTGA. The CDR3 has 18 amino acids. CDR3 residues: CASSSTGTTNSGANVLTF. The DNA of the CDR3 is TGTGCCAGCAGCTCCACCGGGACAACTAACTCTGGGGCCAACGTCCTGACTTTC.

The chain uses TRBV2 and TRBJ2-2; a possible D gene is TRBD2 (6 bases). Germline V gene lookup returns CDR1 SNHLY and CDR2 FYNNEI. Trimming cost V 4 bases and J 7 bases, with 10 bases left between them. This CDR3 has 13 amino acids. CDR3 in amino acids: CASSGGVIGELFF. DNA for the CDR3: TGTGCCAGCAGTGGGGGGGTTATCGGGGAGCTGTTTTTT.

The V and J genes are TRBV27 and TRBJ1-1; D gene ambiguous. Germline V gives CDR1 MNHEY, CDR2 SMNVEV (reference sequence). The CDR3 sequence is 13 residues long. Trimming took 3 bases from V and 6 from J, leaving 11 bases between them. The CDR3 protein is CASSLRAAAEAFF. As DNA, the CDR3 is TGTGCCAGCAGTTTGAGAGCTGCGGCTGAAGCTTTCTTT.

CDR3 sequence: CAISESSPTSSGRPHEQYF. The CDR3 DNA sequence: TGTGCCATCAGTGAGTCCTCACCGACGAGTAGCGGGAGGCCCCACGAGCAGTACTTC. This chain joins TRBV10-3 and TRBJ2-7, with 10 bases matching TRBD2. The trim removed 0 bases at V and 5 bases at J, leaving 16 bases unmatched. The CDR3 spans 19 residues. Germline V gene sequence: CDR1 ENHRY, CDR2 SYGVKD.

The chain recombines TRBV28 with TRBJ2-7; 13 bases map to TRBD2. The trim removed 10 bases at V and 5 bases at J, leaving 14 bases unmatched. The CDR3 consists of 16 residues. Germline V gives CDR1 MDHEN, CDR2 SYDVKM. The CDR3 is CATEFPLAGGNHEQYF. DNA of the CDR3: TGTGCCACCGAGTTCCCACTAGCGGGAGGGAACCACGAGCAGTACTTC.

V gene TRBV9 combines with J gene TRBJ2-2, with TRBD2 matching over 10 bases. Germline CDR1 SGDLS, CDR2 YYNGEE. The J segment lost 5 bases and the V segment lost 4 bases, leaving 8 bases of the junction unmatched. There are 16 residues in the CDR3. DNA of the CDR3: TGTGCCAGCAGCCCCCCTAGCGGGAGCGTTACCGGGGAGCTGTTTTTT. Its protein is CASSPPSGSVTGELFF.

This clone has just a few counts. This chain connects TRBV10-3 to TRBJ1-1; no definite D call. The CDR3 runs 14 residues. The V gene's germline CDR1 is ENHRY and CDR2 SYGVKD. V lost 2 bases and J 0 bases, leaving 7 bases between the germline ends. Here the CDR3 reads CAISERVMNTEAFF. Here the CDR3 DNA reads TGTGCCATCAGTGAGAGAGTCATGAACACTGAAGCTTTCTTT.

This chain links TRBV10-3 with TRBJ1-2; 7 bases are shared with TRBD1. The germline gives CDR1 ENHRY, CDR2 SYGVKD. Trimming removed 10 bases from V and 6 bases from J; junction bases left unmatched: 14. The CDR3 totals 14 residues. CDR3 sequence (DNA): TGTGCCACCTTCGACAGGGACCACTCACATGGCTACACCTTC. Its translation is CATFDRDHSHGYTF.